Presented here are 17 T cell receptor beta chains from one specimen sequenced in a study of early T cells in non-severe SARS-CoV-2 infection. TCRdb reprocessed the 5' RACE reads with MiXCR, giving one entry per CDR3 protein. The sample holds approximately 65,000 distinct CDR3 sequences; around 14% are singletons and the top ten take more than 3.5%. Specimen: whole blood. Receptors were obtained from an adult who was a healthcare worker with PCR-confirmed SARS-CoV-2 infection or an uninfected control (not recorded which).

This clonotype was found a few times. This chain joins TRBV10-2 and TRBJ1-1, with D tentatively TRBD1 (6 bases). CDR1 WSHSY and CDR2 SAAADI come from the germline V gene. The CDR3 is made up of 14 amino acids. V dropped 2 bases and J dropped 3 bases, with 10 bases sitting between them. This CDR3 is CASSERQGYTEAFF. The CDR3 coding sequence is TGCGCCAGCAGTGAGCGCCAGGGGTACACTGAAGCTTTCTTT.

This clonotype was observed a few times. V and J are TRBV9 and TRBJ2-2; the match to TRBD1 covers 7 bases. V trimming: 0 bases; J trimming: 1 base; junction bases outside the gene matches: 9. The CDR3 has 18 residues. Germline V gene lookup returns CDR1 SGDLS and CDR2 YYNGEE. CDR3: CASSVESLGTVNTGELFF. Written as DNA, the CDR3 is TGTGCCAGCAGCGTAGAGTCCTTGGGGACAGTGAACACCGGGGAGCTGTTTTTT.

The rearrangement uses TRBV6-6 and TRBJ1-2; D gene unclear. The V end was cut by 0 bases, the J end by 0 bases, with 2 bases between. The CDR3 totals 13 residues. Germline CDR1 and CDR2: MNHNY and SVGAGI (reference sequence). CDR3 region: CASSYSANYGYTF. The CDR3, as DNA: TGTGCCAGCAGTTACTCTGCTAACTATGGCTACACCTTC.

V is TRBV6-5 and J is TRBJ1-1; D is unclear. This CDR3 has 16 amino acids. V lost 0 bases and J 0 bases, leaving 11 bases between the germline ends. The germline gives CDR1 MNHEY, CDR2 SVGAGI. The CDR3 sequence: CASSYSPGVLNTEAFF. The CDR3 bases are TGTGCCAGCAGTTACTCGCCGGGAGTCCTGAACACTGAAGCTTTCTTT.

There are a few counts of this clonotype. The J gene is TRBJ2-7, the V gene TRBV20-1; possibly TRBD1 for D (6 bases). CDR1 and CDR2 from the germline V gene are DFQATT and SNEGSKA (reference sequence). CDR3 length: 12 residues. Trimming left V 6 bases short and J 1 base short, with 10 bases between. DNA for the CDR3: TGCAGTGCCCCCGGACAGTCCTACGAGCAGTACTTC. This gives the protein CSAPGQSYEQYF.

This clonotype has at least ten counts. This sequence joins TRBV29-1 and TRBJ2-2; D is unclear. The germline V gene has CDR1 SQVTM and CDR2 ANQGSEA. The CDR3 consists of 12 residues. V lost 4 bases to trimming and J lost 5 bases, with 8 bases between them. CDR3 nucleotide sequence: TGCAGCGTTGCGGCTGGAACCGGGGAGCTGTTTTTT. It translates to CSVAAGTGELFF.

This clonotype has just a few counts. V and J are TRBV5-1 and TRBJ2-3, with 8 positions matching TRBD2. The junction had 10 bases not matched to a gene; V was cut back by 2 bases and J by 5 bases. The CDR3 is 16 amino acids. Germline V gene sequence: CDR1 SGHRS, CDR2 YFSETQ. CDR3 residues: CASSFTAGAGGDTQYF. CDR3 DNA: TGCGCCAGCAGCTTCACAGCGGGGGCCGGGGGAGATACGCAGTATTTT.

This sequence joins TRBV6-2 or TRBV6-3 and TRBJ2-7; the D is unclear. The V gene lost 5 bases and the J gene lost 0 bases, with 5 bases spanning the gap. The germline CDR1 and CDR2 sequences are MNHEY and SVGEGT. There are 12 residues in the CDR3. The CDR3 here is CASSRTSYEQYF. For the CDR3, the DNA is TGTGCCAGCAGTCGGACCTCCTACGAGCAGTACTTC.

The chain links TRBV2 to TRBJ2-2; D is uncertain. CDR1 and CDR2 (germline): SNHLY, FYNNEI. The V end was cut by 7 bases, the J end by 9 bases, with 21 bases between. There are 15 residues in the CDR3. The CDR3 loop reads CASNEDRLARRELFF. The CDR3 region has the DNA TGTGCCAGCAATGAGGACCGGCTTGCCCGAAGGGAGCTGTTTTTT.

This clonotype was observed a few times. This chain links TRBV4-1 with TRBJ2-7; D possibly corresponds to TRBD2 (5 bases). Germline V lookup: CDR1 MGHRA, CDR2 YSYEKL. The CDR3 is made up of 16 amino acids. Trimming pared 4 bases from V and 0 bases from J, leaving 16 bases between. The CDR3 DNA reads as TGCGCCAGCAGCCGGGCCATGGCGGGCCGCTCCTACGAGCAGTACTTC. It is translated as CASSRAMAGRSYEQYF.

This chain connects TRBV29-1 to TRBJ2-2; D may be TRBD1 (8 bases). Trimming pared 6 bases from V and 4 bases from J, leaving 15 bases between. The CDR3 sequence is 14 residues long. Germline CDR1 reads SQVTM; CDR2 reads ANQGSEA. CDR3 in DNA: TGCAGCGTGCCGGACAGGGAGGGCACCGGGGAGCTGTTTTTT. Amino acids: CSVPDREGTGELFF.

This clonotype was recorded many times. V and J are TRBV9 and TRBJ2-3, with TRBD2 matching 8 bases. In germline, CDR1 is SGDLS, CDR2 YYNGEE. This CDR3 spans 14 amino acids. V shed 7 bases, J shed 5 bases, and the junction held 9 bases outside the gene matches. CDR3 loop: CASLPGLGLDTQYF. DNA for the CDR3: TGTGCCAGCCTTCCGGGACTAGGTTTAGATACGCAGTATTTT.

This clonotype has at least ten counts. The chain links TRBV7-9 to TRBJ2-5, with 9 bases that match TRBD2. With V trimmed by 5 bases and J by 2 bases, 9 bases remained unmatched. Germline values: CDR1 SEHNR, CDR2 FQNEAQ (reference sequence). This CDR3 is built from 16 residues. The CDR3 coding sequence is TGTGCCAGCAGCCATCGGATAGCGGGGGATCAAGAGACCCAGTACTTC. Protein sequence: CASSHRIAGDQETQYF.

This chain links TRBV6-5 with TRBJ2-3, with 7 nucleotides matching TRBD1. CDR1 is MNHEY and CDR2 is SVGAGI in the germline V gene. The V segment lost 4 bases and the J segment 5 bases; nucleotides outside the gene matches: 3. The CDR3 is made up of 13 amino acids. The CDR3: CASSFYRGDTQYF. The CDR3 DNA reads TGTGCCAGCAGTTTCTACAGGGGAGATACGCAGTATTTT.

This clonotype has just a few counts. The chain uses TRBV6-2 or TRBV6-3 and TRBJ2-1; 13 bases are a match to TRBD2. This CDR3 is 18 amino acids long. Germline V gene lookup returns CDR1 MNHEY and CDR2 SVGEGT. V lost 4 bases, J lost 6 bases, and 12 bases stayed unmatched. CDR3 DNA sequence: TGTGCCAGCAGTTCCTCATGGAGGACTAGCGGGGGCTCCAATGAGCAGTTCTTC. Encoded protein: CASSSSWRTSGGSNEQFF.

Written as DNA, the CDR3 is TGTGCCAGCAGTTACTCGTTAAGTAATCAGCCCCAGCATTTT. Translation gives CASSYSLSNQPQHF. The J gene is TRBJ1-5, the V gene TRBV6-5; D ambiguous. Germline V lookup: CDR1 MNHEY, CDR2 SVGAGI. Trimming left V 0 bases short and J 4 bases short, with 7 bases between. The CDR3 consists of 14 residues.

Ten or more counts support this clonotype. This chain connects TRBV12-5 to TRBJ1-6; D gene uncertain. This CDR3 comprises 14 residues. CDR1 and CDR2 (germline): LGHNT, FRNRAP. V was shortened by 4 bases and J by 7 bases, with 11 bases between the two germline ends. The CDR3 DNA is TGTGCTAGTGGTTCCAATTTACCGAATTCACCCCTCCACTTT. Amino acids: CASGSNLPNSPLHF.